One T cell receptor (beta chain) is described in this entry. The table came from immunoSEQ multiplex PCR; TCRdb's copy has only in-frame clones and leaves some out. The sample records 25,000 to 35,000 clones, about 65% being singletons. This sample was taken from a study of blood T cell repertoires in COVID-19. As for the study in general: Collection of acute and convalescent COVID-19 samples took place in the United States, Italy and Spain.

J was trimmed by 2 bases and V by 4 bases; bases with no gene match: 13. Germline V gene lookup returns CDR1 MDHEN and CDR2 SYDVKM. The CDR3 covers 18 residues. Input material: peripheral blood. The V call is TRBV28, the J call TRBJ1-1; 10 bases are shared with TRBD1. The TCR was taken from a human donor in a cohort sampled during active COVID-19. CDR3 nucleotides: TGTGCCAGCAGTTCTTATCCCTATTGGGACAGGGGAAACACTGAAGCTTTCTTT. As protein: CASSSYPYWDRGNTEAFF.